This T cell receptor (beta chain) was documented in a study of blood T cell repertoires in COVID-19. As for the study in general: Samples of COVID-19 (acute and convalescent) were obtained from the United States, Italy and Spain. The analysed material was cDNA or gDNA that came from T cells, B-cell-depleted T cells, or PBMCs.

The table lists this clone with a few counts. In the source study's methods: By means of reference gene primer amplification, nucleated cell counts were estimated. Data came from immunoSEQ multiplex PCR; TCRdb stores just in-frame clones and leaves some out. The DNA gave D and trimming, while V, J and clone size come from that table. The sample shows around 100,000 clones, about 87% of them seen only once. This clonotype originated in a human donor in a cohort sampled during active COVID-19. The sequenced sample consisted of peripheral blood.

CDR3 coding DNA: TGCGCCAGCAGCCAACCCTTTTCCGGACTAGCCCCGGCCTACGAGCAGTACTTC. Translated, it gives CASSQPFSGLAPAYEQYF. The rearrangement links TRBV4-1 to TRBJ2-7; 8 bases map to TRBD2. Unmatched junction bases numbered 14, after V lost 2 bases and J lost 2 bases. Germline loops: CDR1 MGHRA, CDR2 YSYEKL. This CDR3 region has 18 residues.